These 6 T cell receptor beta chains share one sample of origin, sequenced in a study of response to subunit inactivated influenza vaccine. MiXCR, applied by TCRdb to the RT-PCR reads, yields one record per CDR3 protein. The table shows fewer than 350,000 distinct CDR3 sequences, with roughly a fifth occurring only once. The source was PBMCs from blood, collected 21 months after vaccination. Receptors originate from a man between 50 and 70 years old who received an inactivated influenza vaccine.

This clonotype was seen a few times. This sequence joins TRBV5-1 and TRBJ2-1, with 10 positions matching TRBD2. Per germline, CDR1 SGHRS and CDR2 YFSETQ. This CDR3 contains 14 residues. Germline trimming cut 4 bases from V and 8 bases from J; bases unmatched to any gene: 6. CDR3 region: CASSPPSGSDEQFF. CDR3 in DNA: TGCGCCAGCAGCCCCCCTAGCGGGAGCGATGAGCAGTTCTTC.

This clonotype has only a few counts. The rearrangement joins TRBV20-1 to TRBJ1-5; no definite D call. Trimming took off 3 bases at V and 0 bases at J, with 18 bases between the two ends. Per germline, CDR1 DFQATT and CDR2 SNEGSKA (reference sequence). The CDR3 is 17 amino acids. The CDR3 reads CSASGYKDGNSNQPQHF. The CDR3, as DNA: TGCAGTGCTAGCGGTTATAAGGACGGGAATAGCAATCAGCCCCAGCATTTT.

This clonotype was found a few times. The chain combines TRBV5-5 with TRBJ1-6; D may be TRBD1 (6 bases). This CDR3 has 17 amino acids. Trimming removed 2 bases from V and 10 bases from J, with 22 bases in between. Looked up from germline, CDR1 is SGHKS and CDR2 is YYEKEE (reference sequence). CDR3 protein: CASSLKIGGATSSPLHF. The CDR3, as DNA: TGTGCCAGCAGCTTAAAGATTGGGGGGGCTACTTCGTCACCCCTCCACTTT.

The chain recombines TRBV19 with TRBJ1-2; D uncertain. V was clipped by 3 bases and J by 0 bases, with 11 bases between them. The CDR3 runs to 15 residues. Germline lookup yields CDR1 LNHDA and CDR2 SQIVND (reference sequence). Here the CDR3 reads CASSIAPTSNYGYTF. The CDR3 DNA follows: TGTGCCAGTAGTATTGCACCTACATCTAACTATGGCTACACCTTC.

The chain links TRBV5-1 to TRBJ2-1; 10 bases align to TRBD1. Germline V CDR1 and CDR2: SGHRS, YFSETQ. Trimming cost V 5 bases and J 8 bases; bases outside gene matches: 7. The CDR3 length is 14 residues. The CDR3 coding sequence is TGCGCCAGCAGTGGGACAGGGGATGGCGATGAGCAGTTCTTC. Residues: CASSGTGDGDEQFF.

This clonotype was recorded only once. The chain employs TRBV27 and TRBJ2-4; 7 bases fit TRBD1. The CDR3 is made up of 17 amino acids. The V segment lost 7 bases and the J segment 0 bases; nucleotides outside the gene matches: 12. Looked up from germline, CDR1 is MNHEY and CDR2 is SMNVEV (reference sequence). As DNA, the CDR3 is TGTGCCAGCACCCAAAGCCGACAGGGCTTAGCCAAAAACATTCAGTACTTC. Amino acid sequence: CASTQSRQGLAKNIQYF.